This TCR beta chain was recovered during a study of blood T cell repertoires in COVID-19. As for the study in general: The samples span acute and convalescent COVID-19 from the United States, Italy and Spain. Nucleic acid was either cDNA or gDNA, and it came from T cells, B-cell-depleted T cells, or PBMCs.

V lost 0 bases to trimming and J lost 7 bases; unmatched junction nucleotides: 2. Germline CDR1 is KGHDR and CDR2 is SFDVKD. The CDR3 runs 16 residues. This clone was found a few times. In the authors' methods: The authors estimated nucleated cell counts from reference gene primer amplification. Clones were read by immunoSEQ multiplex PCR, and TCRdb kept only the in-frame ones, dropping some. V, J and clone size are those of that table, while D and trimming were read from the DNA. The data show roughly 15,000 clones, about 80% seen once. The clonotype was recovered from a man in his 70s with active or convalescent COVID-19. Sequencing input: peripheral blood. The chain recombines TRBV24-1 with TRBJ2-1; 13 bases are a match to TRBD2. Written as DNA, the CDR3 is TGTGCCACCAGTGATTTGACTAGCGGGAGGGGAAATGAGCAGTTCTTC. This translates into CATSDLTSGRGNEQFF.